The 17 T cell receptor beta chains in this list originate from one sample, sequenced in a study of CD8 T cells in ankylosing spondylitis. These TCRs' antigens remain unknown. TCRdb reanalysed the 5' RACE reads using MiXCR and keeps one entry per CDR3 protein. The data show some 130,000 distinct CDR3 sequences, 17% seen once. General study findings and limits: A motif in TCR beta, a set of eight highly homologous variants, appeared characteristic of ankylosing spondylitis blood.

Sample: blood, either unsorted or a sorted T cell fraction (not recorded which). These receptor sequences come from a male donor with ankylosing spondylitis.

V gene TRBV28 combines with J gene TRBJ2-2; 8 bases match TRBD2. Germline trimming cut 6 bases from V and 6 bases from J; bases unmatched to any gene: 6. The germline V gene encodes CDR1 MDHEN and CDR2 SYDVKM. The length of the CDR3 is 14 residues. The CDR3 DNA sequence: TGTGCCAGCAGGGCCGGGACTAGTGCCGGGGAGCTGTTTTTT. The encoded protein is CASRAGTSAGELFF.

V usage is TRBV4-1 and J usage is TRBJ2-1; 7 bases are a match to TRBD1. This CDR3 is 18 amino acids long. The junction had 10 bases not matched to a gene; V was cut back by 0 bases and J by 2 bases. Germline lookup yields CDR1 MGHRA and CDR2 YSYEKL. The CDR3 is CASSQEAFPQGAYNEQFF. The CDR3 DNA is TGCGCCAGCAGCCAAGAGGCGTTTCCCCAGGGGGCCTACAATGAGCAGTTCTTC.

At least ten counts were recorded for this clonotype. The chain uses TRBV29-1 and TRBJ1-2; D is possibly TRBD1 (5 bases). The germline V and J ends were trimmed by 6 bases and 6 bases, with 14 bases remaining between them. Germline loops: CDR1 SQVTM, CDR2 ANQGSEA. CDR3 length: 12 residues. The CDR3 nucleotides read TGCAGCGTCGTCAGACAGAAAGATGGCTACACCTTC. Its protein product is CSVVRQKDGYTF. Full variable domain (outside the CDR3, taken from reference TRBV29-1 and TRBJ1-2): SAVISQKPSRDICQRGTSLTIQCQVDSQVTMMFWYRQQPGQSLTLIATANQGSEATYESGFVIDKFPISRPNLTFSTLTVSNMSPEDSSIYLCSVVRQKDGYTFGSGTRLTVV.

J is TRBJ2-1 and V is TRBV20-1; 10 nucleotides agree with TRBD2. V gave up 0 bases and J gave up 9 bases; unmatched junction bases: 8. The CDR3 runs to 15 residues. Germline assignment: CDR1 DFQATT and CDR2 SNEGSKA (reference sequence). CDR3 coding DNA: TGCAGTGCTAGAGATTGGGTAGCGGGAGGCGTTGAGCAGTTCTTC. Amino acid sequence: CSARDWVAGGVEQFF.

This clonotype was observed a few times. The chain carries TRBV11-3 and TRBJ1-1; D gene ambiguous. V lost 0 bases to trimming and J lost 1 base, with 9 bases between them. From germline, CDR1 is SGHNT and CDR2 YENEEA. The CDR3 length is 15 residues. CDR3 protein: CASSLDLWGNTEAFF. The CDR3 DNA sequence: TGTGCCAGCAGCTTAGATCTCTGGGGGAACACTGAAGCTTTCTTT.

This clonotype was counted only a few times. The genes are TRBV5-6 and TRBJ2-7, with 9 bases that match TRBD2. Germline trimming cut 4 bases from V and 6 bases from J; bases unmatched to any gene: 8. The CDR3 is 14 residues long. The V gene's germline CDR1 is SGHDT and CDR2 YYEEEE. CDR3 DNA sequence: TGTGCCAGCAGCGTGGGACTAGCTCTTCCCGAGCAGTACTTC. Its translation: CASSVGLALPEQYF.

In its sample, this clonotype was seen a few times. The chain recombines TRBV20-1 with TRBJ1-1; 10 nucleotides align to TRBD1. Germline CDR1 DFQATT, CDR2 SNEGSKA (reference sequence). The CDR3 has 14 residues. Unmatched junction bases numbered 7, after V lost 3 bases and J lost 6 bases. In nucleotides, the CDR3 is TGCAGTGCTAGGACGGGACAGGGGAAGGCTGAAGCTTTCTTT. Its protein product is CSARTGQGKAEAFF.

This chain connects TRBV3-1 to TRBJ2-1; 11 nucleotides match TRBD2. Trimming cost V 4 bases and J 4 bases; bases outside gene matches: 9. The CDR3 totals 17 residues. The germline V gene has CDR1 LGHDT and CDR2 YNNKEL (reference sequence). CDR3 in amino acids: CASSPSGRTRPYNEQFF. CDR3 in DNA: TGTGCCAGCAGCCCTAGCGGGAGGACTAGACCTTACAATGAGCAGTTCTTC.

The CDR3 DNA is TGCAGCGTGACGGGACTAGCGGCTACCGGGGAGCTGTTTTTT. It is translated as CSVTGLAATGELFF. The chain combines TRBV29-1 with TRBJ2-2, with 11 positions matching TRBD2. This CDR3 comprises 14 residues. CDR1 and CDR2 (germline): SQVTM, ANQGSEA. With 6 bases clipped from V and 5 bases from J, the junction kept 5 bases outside the gene matches.

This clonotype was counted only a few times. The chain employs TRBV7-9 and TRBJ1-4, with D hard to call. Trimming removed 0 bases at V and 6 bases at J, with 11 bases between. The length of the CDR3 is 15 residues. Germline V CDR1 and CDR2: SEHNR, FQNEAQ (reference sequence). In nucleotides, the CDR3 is TGTGCCAGCAGCTTAGCGTCCAGAAAGGATGAAAAACTGTTTTTT. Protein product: CASSLASRKDEKLFF. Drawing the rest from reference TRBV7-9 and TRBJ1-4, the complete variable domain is DTGVSQNPRHKITKRGQNVTFRCDPISEHNRLYWYRQTLGQGPEFLTYFQNEAQLEKSRLLSDRFSAERPKGSFSTLEIQRTEQGDSAMYLCASSLASRKDEKLFFGSGTQLSVL.

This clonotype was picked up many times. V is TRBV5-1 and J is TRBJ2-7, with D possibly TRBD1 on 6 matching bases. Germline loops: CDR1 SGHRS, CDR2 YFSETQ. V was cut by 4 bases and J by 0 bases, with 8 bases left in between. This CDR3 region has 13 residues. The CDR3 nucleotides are TGCGCCAGCAGCGGGGACACCTCCTACGAGCAGTACTTC. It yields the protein CASSGDTSYEQYF.

CDR3 bases: TGTGCCAGCACCAGAAGGCCCACCTACGAGCAGTACTTC. Amino acid sequence: CASTRRPTYEQYF. The chain links TRBV2 to TRBJ2-7; D gene uncertain. The CDR3 is made up of 13 amino acids. Germline-derived CDR1 and CDR2 are SNHLY and FYNNEI. Between the trimmed V and J ends, which lost 7 bases and 2 bases, there was a span of 12 bases. The full variable domain, with the rest looked up from reference TRBV2 and TRBJ2-7, is EPEVTQTPSHQVTQMGQEVILRCVPISNHLYFYWYRQILGQKVEFLVSFYNNEISEKSEIFDDQFSVERPDGSNFTLKIRSTKLEDSAMYFCASTRRPTYEQYFGPGTRLTVT.

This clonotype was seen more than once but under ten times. CDR3 sequence: CASSLDGTPRGYNDEQFF. For the CDR3, the DNA is TGCGCCAGCAGCTTGGACGGCACTCCGAGGGGGTACAATGATGAGCAGTTCTTC. The V call is TRBV5-1, the J call TRBJ2-1, with a possible D match to TRBD1 (6 bases). Germline V CDR1 and CDR2: SGHRS, YFSETQ. The CDR3 covers 18 residues. The V end was cut by 0 bases, the J end by 8 bases, with 24 bases between.

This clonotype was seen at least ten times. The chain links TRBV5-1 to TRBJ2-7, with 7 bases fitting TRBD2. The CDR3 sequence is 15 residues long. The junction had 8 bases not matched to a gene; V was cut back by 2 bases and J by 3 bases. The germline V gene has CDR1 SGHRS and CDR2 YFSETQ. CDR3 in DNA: TGCGCCAGCAGCTTTGGGGGAGGGTCCGTCTACGAGCAGTACTTC. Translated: CASSFGGGSVYEQYF.

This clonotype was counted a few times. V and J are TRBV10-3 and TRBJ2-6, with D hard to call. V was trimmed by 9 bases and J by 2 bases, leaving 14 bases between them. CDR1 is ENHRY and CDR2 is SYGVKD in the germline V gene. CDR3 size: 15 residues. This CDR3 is CAIGNVLTGANVLTF. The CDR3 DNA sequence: TGTGCCATAGGGAATGTGCTTACTGGGGCCAACGTCCTGACTTTC.

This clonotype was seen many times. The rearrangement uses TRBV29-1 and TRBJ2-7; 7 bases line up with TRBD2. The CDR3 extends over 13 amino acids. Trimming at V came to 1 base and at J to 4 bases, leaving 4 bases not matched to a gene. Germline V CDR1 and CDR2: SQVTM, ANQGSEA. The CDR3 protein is CSVEVRGRYEQYF. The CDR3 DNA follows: TGCAGCGTTGAAGTCCGCGGGAGATACGAGCAGTACTTC.

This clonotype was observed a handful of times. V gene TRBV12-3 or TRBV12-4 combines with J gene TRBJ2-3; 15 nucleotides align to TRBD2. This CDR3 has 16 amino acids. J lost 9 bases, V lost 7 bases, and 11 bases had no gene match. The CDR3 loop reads CASTPSGLAGGETQYF. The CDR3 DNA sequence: TGTGCCAGCACCCCGTCGGGACTAGCGGGAGGAGAAACGCAGTATTTT.